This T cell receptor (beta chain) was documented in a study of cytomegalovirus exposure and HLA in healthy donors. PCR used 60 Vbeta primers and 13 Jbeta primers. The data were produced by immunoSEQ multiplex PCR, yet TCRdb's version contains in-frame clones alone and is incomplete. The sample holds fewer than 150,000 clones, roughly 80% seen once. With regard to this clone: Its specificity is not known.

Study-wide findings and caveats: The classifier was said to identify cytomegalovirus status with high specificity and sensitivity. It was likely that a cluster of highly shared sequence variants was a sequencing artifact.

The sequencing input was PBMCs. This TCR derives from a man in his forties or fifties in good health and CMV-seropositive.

CDR3 sequence reads: CASSLFGDGYTF. Here the CDR3 DNA reads TGTGCCAGCAGCTTGTTCGGGGATGGCTACACCTTC. V usage is TRBV7-2 and J usage is TRBJ1-2, with D unclear. The CDR3 length is 12 residues. CDR1 is SGHTA, CDR2 FQGNSA, per germline. V dropped 3 bases and J dropped 6 bases, with 8 bases sitting between them.